This TCR beta chain was sequenced for a study of T cells in Graves' hyperthyroidism and ophthalmopathy. The study, taken as a whole, reports: The model anticipated ophthalmopathy a median 6.5 months pre-onset.

Exclusion of a patient resulted from uncontrolled infection, other autoimmune disease, pregnancy or lactation. Thyroid ultrasound and orbital computed tomography, with clinical symptoms and serum thyroxine and TRAb, informed diagnoses. PBMCs were obtained from under 13 ml fresh peripheral blood. CDR3 length: 14 residues. V lost 10 bases, J lost 5 bases, and 17 bases lay in between. CDR1 and CDR2 from the germline V gene are SNHLY and FYNNEI. This clonotype showed up just a few times. The antigen remains undetermined. Using RNA transcripts as the source, TCR beta CDR3 regions were amplified. TCR CDR3 regions were first amplified by RT-PCR with HTBI primers. TCRdb analysed the multiplex PCR reads with MiXCR anew, one entry per CDR3 protein. In the table there are approximately 610,000 distinct CDR3 sequences, roughly 14% of which are singletons.

The rearrangement uses TRBV2 and TRBJ2-2, with TRBD2 as a possible D gene (5 bases). The sequence was collected from a woman aged 40 to 55 with Graves' ophthalmopathy. Specimen: blood. The CDR3 protein is CATSSDGVTGELFF. DNA of the CDR3: TGTGCCACTTCTTCGGACGGGGTAACCGGGGAGCTGTTTTTT.